This TCR beta chain was profiled in a study of cytomegalovirus exposure and HLA in healthy donors. V lost 5 bases, J lost 2 bases, and 13 bases lay in between. This CDR3 is 14 amino acids long. In germline, CDR1 is MGHRA, CDR2 YSYEKL. Study observations and caveats: In presence/absence analyses, roughly uniform sequencing depth across donors was assumed. Researchers reported that three CMV-associated chains were confirmed in vitro as CMV antigen-specific. A later analysis found common viral pathogens apparently linked to several of the most significant clusters. Solely CMV serostatus was available to characterize immune exposure.

Of note for this clone: Its antigen is not known.

The PCR ran on 60 Vbeta and 13 Jbeta primers. Clones were sequenced by immunoSEQ multiplex PCR, and TCRdb holds only the in-frame ones, with some missing. The repertoire table contains approximately 70,000 clones. This receptor was taken from a female donor in good health and CMV-seropositive. The sample taken for sequencing was PBMCs. This chain joins TRBV4-1 and TRBJ2-7, with D perhaps matching TRBD2 (7 bases). The CDR3: CASSGGAGAYEQYF. The CDR3 DNA reads TGCGCCAGCAGCGGGGGGGCAGGCGCCTACGAGCAGTACTTC.